What follows describes a single T cell receptor (beta chain). There are many counts of this clonotype. Its antigen is unknown. No quality values exist for individual bases; no much larger clone is one base distant. This specimen comes from a study of regulatory T cells in long-lasting Graves disease (dated by TCRdb to about 2021). About the full investigation: Newly diagnosed Graves' disease patients had taken antithyroid drugs for less than 3 months. Peripheral blood TCR sequencing and RNA sequencing compared persistent Graves' disease patients with newly diagnosed Graves' disease patients. A total of around 35 samples underwent TCR sequencing, from about 13 patients with persistent Graves' disease and 20 or so patients with newly diagnosed Graves' disease. The study took place in China and was registered as a clinical trial. The investigation overall reported the following: Persistent disease showed preferential use of TRBV28, TRBJ1-2 and TRBJ2-5, whereas newly diagnosed disease favored TRBV20-1 and TRBJ2-1. Persistent Graves' disease patients showed lower TCR Shannon entropy and fewer highly expanded clones than newly diagnosed patients, suggesting clonal expansion. Sequencing and analysis were restricted to the TCR beta chain. A larger number of public clonotypes was shared among persistent patients (over 2,500) than among newly diagnosed patients (around 880). The small sample size was acknowledged by the authors as a limitation that may reduce accuracy. Only peripheral blood was studied, because thyroid tissue, the primary lesion, was inaccessible.

The sample's time point, from its label and the paper: newly diagnosed GD, antithyroid drugs for less than 3 months. For both TCR sequencing and RNA sequencing, RNA was extracted from PBMCs in TRIzol. The diagnosis of Graves' disease was made according to American Thyroid Association guidelines. Patients were recruited from an endocrinology department in Xi'an, China. Each patient gave roughly 8.4 milliliters of peripheral blood, collected in an EDTA anticoagulant tube. Ficoll Paque Plus density gradient separation was used to isolate PBMCs, and no additional T cell sorting was done. RNA quality was checked with an Agilent 2100 Bioanalyzer and agarose gel, and concentration with a NanoDrop 2000. The library was prepared using multiplex PCR. Sequencing took place on an Illumina HiSeq 4000. iRepertoire HTBI primers and Arm-PCR amplification of CDR3 regions were used to construct TCR beta libraries. PCR products were gel purified before sequencing. The original methods were these. Gene usage analysis of CDR3 amino acid clonotypes used the 62 TRBV and 14 to 15 TRBJ segments found across samples. COPE and FqMerger were used to merge the filtered high-quality paired reads into contigs. Contigs were aligned with BLAST to IMGT TRBV, TRBD and TRBJ reference genes, and CDR3 was defined per IMGT. Highly expanded clones were defined as clonotypes with a frequency above 0.1%. Shannon entropy was used to measure repertoire diversity, and the Gini coefficient was used to measure V-J evenness. A clonotype found in more than one individual was treated as public. The public reads were reprocessed in TCRdb via fastp at Q25 and MiXCR, keeping in-frame beta chains. Each CDR3 protein appears once, grouped with its most common genes and DNA. The V and J calls follow TCRdb's processing rather than the paper's. The sample contains about 210,000 distinct CDR3 sequences, around a fifth of them found a single time. Of the sample, about 11% falls within the top ten clones.

The germline V gene (reference sequence) sets CDR1 to GTSNPN and CDR2 to SVGIG. The CDR3 contains 15 residues, cysteine and phenylalanine counted. Solely the CDR3 DNA is kept, with 45 bases framed from the first base. V is pared back by 4 bases and J by 6 bases, with 16 bases lying between the germline termini. This same sample was also taken into another study, of T cells in Graves' hyperthyroidism and ophthalmopathy. As the second study states: Graves' hyperthyroidism was defined as stable when no progression to ophthalmopathy occurred over 18 months of follow-up. Hyperthyroidism patients were aged 18 to 65 years and newly diagnosed, with disease duration of less than 2 months. Exclusion was applied to patients with uncontrolled infections, other autoimmune diseases, pregnancy or lactation. Diagnoses were established on the basis of clinical symptoms, serum thyroxine and TRAb, thyroid ultrasound, and orbital computed tomography. The first round of RT-PCR for the TCR CDR3 was performed with the HTBI primer set and the Qiagen OneStep RT-PCR kit. Blood samples also contained most of the expanded thyroid clonotypes (frequency above 0.001), which suggests that blood repertoires may reflect thyroid immune responses. Ophthalmopathy was separated from stable hyperthyroidism by a 13 V-J signature model, with approximately 86% sensitivity and about 81% specificity obtained in cross-validation and 80%/75% obtained in testing. In validation, the model predicted progression to ophthalmopathy with approximately 71% sensitivity and less than 75% specificity, a median of about 6 months before onset. To identify TCR V-J signatures that set the groups apart, the researchers used a discovery cohort of roughly 100 patients, made up of 40 to 45 with Graves' ophthalmopathy and about 59 with stable Graves' hyperthyroidism. An independent validation cohort of 18 to 20 hyperthyroidism patients and some 15 patients who later progressed to ophthalmopathy tested prospective prediction of ophthalmopathy. The 90 to 100 discovery patients were randomly divided into training and test sets at a 7:3 ratio. In addition, the study compared T-cell repertoires in thyroid tissue and in blood from six Graves' hyperthyroidism patients. Once sampling was done, hyperthyroidism patients were given methimazole at a starting dose of 30 mg daily, whereas ophthalmopathy patients were given high-dose intravenous methylprednisolone. The libraries were constructed in a second round of multiplex PCR and then size-selected and purified. Paired-end sequencing of the libraries was performed with 100 bp reads on an Illumina HiSeq2000. SOAPnuke was used to process the raw data, throwing out any read that contained adapters or uncalled bases, had a mean Phred below 15, or lacked an exact constant-primer or identifier match. High-quality paired reads were merged with COPE v1.2.5, and unique nucleotide sequences were defined as clonotypes. MiTCR v1.1 was used to align the clonotypes against IMGT TRBV, TRBD and TRBJ reference segments. The analysis included only V-J combinations with a frequency above 0.0001, which together covered 99% to 99.2% of the repertoires. The TCS score was defined as F50 (clonal expansion) divided by E x V (chaos), with BLOSUM62-based TCRdist calculated between CDR3 peptides within each V-J. Welch's t-statistics and random forest reduced 500 to 550 V-J features to under 15, which were used in a naive Bayes classifier (R e1071). Sample size was not statistically predetermined, and investigators were not blinded to group allocation. According to the paper, TCR Vbeta CDR3 sequencing was carried out on over 130 peripheral blood samples, which came from 40 to 45 ophthalmopathy, some 73 hyperthyroidism and roughly 17 progressor patients.

This receptor was taken from a young woman with Graves disease. Donor details come from another sample of the same person, matched by shared clones. The chain couples TRBV30 to TRBJ1-6; D gene: possibly TRBD1, on 5 matching bases. The sample here was peripheral blood mononuclear cells (PBMCs), taken at new diagnosis, from a patient treated with antithyroid drugs. CDR3 region: CAWKTATILNSPLHF. The nucleotide sequence is given as TGTGCCTGGAAGACAGCGACAATACTTAATTCACCCCTCCACTTT.